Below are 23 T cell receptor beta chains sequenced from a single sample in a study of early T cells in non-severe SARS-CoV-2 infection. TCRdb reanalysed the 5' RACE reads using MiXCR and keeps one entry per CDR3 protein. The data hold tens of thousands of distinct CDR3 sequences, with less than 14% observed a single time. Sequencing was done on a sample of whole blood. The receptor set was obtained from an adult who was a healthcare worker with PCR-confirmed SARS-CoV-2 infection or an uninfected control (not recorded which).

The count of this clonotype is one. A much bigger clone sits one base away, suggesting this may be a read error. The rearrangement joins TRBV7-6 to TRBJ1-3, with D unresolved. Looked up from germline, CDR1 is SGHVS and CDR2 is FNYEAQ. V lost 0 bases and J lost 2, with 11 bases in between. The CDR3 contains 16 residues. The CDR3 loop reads CASSLAEGPPGNTIYF. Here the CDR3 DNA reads TGTGCCAGCAGCTTAGCAGAGGGTCCCCCTGGAAACACCATATATTTT.

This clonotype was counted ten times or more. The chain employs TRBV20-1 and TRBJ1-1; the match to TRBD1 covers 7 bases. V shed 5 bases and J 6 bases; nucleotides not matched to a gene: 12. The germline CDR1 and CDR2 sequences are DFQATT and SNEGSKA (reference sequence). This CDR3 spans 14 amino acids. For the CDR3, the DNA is TGCAGTGCTGAGCCAACACAGGGGTATTCTGAAGCTTTCTTT. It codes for CSAEPTQGYSEAFF.

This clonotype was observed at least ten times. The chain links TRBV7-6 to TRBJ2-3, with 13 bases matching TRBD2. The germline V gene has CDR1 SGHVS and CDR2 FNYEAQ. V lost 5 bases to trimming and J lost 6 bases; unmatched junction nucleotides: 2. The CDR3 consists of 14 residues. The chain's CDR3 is CASSVGLAGDTQYF. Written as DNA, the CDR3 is TGTGCCAGCAGCGTGGGACTAGCGGGGGATACGCAGTATTTT.

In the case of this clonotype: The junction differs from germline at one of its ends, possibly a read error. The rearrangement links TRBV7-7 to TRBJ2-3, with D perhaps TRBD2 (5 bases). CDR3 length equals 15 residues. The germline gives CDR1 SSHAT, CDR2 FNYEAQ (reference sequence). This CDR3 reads CASSLGVYGADTQYF. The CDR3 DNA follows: TGTGCTAGCAGCTTAGGTGTCTACGGGGCAGATACGCAGTATTTT.

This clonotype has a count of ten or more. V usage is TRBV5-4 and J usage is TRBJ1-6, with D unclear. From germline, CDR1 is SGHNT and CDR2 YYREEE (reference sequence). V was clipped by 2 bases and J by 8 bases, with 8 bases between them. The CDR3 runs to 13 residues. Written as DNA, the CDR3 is TGTGCCAGCAGCTTTGATGTGGATTCACCCCTCCACTTT. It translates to CASSFDVDSPLHF. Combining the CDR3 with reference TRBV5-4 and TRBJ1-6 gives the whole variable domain ETGVTQSPTHLIKTRGQQVTLRCSSQSGHNTVSWYQQALGQGPQFIFQYYREEENGRGNFPPRFSGLQFPNYSSELNVNALELDDSALYLCASSFDVDSPLHFGNGTRLTVT.

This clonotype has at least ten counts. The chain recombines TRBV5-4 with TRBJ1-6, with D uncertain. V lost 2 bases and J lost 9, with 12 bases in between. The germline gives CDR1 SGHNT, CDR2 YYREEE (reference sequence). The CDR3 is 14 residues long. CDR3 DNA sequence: TGTGCCAGCAGCTTCTCCTCACACTCTTCACCCCTCCACTTT. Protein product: CASSFSSHSSPLHF.

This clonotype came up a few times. The CDR3 nucleotides are TGTGCCAGCAGTCCCGCGAATGGGGGGACGCAGTATTTT. Translation gives CASSPANGGTQYF. The chain employs TRBV6-5 and TRBJ2-3; tentative D call: TRBD2 (6 bases). V shed 5 bases and J shed 9 bases, with 15 bases lying between them. Germline V lookup: CDR1 MNHEY, CDR2 SVGAGI. The CDR3 loop spans 13 amino acids.

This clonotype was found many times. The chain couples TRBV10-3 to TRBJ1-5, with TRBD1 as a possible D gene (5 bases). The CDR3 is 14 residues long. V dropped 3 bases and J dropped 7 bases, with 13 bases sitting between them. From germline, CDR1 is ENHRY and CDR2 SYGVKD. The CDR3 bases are TGTGCCATCAGTGAAGAACGGGGGAGGCAGCCCCAGCATTTT. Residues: CAISEERGRQPQHF.

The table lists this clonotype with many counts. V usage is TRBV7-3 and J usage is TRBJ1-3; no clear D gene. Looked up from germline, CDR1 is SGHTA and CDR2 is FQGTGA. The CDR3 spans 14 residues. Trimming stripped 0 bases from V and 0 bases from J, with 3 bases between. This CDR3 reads CASSLTNSGNTIYF. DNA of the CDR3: TGTGCCAGCAGCTTAACGAACTCTGGAAACACCATATATTTT.

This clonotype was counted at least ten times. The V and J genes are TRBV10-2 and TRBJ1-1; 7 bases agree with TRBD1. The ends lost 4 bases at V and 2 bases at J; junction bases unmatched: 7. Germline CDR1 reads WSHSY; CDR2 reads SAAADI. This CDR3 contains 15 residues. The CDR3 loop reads CASSVARGINTEAFF. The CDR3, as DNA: TGCGCCAGCAGTGTTGCCAGGGGGATTAACACTGAAGCTTTCTTT.

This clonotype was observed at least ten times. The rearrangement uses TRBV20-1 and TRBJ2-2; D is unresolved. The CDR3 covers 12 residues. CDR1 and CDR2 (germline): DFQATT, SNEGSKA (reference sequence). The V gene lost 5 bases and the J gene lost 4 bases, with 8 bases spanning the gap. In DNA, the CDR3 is TGCAGTGCTCGCCGACCCACCGGGGAGCTGTTTTTT. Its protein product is CSARRPTGELFF.

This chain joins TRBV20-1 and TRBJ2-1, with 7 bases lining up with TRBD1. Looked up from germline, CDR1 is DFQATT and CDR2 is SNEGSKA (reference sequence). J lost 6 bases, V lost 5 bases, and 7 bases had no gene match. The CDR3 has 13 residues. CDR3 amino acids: CSADRRQGNEQFF. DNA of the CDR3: TGCAGTGCTGATAGACGACAGGGCAATGAGCAGTTCTTC.

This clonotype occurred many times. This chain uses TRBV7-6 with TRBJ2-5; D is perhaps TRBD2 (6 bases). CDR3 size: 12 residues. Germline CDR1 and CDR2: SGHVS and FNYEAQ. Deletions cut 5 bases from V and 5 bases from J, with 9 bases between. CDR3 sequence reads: CASSQGGETQYF. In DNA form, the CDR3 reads TGTGCCAGCAGCCAAGGAGGGGAGACCCAGTACTTC. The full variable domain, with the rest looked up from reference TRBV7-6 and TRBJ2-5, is GAGVSQSPRYKVTKRGQDVALRCDPISGHVSLYWYRQALGQGPEFLTYFNYEAQQDKSGLPNDRFSAERPEGSISTLTIQRTEQRDSAMYRCASSQGGETQYFGPGTRLLVL.

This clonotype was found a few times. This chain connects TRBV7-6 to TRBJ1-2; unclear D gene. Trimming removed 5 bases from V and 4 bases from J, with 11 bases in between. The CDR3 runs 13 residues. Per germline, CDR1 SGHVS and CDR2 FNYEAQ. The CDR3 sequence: CASSPGRAYGYTF. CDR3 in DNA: TGTGCCAGCAGCCCCGGACGGGCCTATGGCTACACCTTC.

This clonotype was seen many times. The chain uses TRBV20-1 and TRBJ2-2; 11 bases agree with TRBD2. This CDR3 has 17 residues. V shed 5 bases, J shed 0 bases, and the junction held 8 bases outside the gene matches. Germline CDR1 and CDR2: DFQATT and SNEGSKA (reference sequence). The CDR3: CSAESLAGGPNTGELFF. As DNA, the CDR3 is TGCAGTGCTGAGAGCCTAGCGGGGGGCCCGAACACCGGGGAGCTGTTTTTT.

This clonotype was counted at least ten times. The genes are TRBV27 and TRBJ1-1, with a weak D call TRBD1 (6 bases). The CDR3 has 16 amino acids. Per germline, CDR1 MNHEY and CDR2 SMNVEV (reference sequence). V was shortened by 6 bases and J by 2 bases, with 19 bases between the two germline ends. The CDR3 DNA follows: TGTGCCAGCAGCCCGAAGGACAGACATCAAAACACTGAAGCTTTCTTT. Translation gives CASSPKDRHQNTEAFF.

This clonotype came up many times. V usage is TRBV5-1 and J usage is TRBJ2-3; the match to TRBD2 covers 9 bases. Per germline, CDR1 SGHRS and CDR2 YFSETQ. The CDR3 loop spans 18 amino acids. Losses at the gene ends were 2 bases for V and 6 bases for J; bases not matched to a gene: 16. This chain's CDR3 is CASSFTYPRGGPSDTQYF. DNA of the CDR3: TGCGCCAGCAGCTTCACTTACCCGCGGGGGGGCCCATCTGATACGCAGTATTTT. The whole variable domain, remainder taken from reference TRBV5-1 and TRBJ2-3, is KAGVTQTPRYLIKTRGQQVTLSCSPISGHRSVSWYQQTPGQGLQFLFEYFSETQRNKGNFPGRFSGRQFSNSRSEMNVSTLELGDSALYLCASSFTYPRGGPSDTQYFGPGTRLTVL.

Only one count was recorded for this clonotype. CDR3 in DNA: TGTGCCAGCAGAGGCCTTTGGGGCAGCGGAGATTCACCCCTCCACTTT. Translating it yields CASRGLWGSGDSPLHF. The chain uses TRBV6-5 and TRBJ1-6, with D possibly matching TRBD1 (5 bases). CDR1 is MNHEY and CDR2 is SVGAGI in the germline V gene. The CDR3 totals 16 residues. Trimming removed 6 bases from V and 8 bases from J, with 20 bases in between.

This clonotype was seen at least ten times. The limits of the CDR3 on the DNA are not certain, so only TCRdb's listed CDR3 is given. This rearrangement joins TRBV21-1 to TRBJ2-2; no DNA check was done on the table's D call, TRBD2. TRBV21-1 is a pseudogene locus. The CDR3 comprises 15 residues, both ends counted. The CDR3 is CASSNGTSIPGSCFF.

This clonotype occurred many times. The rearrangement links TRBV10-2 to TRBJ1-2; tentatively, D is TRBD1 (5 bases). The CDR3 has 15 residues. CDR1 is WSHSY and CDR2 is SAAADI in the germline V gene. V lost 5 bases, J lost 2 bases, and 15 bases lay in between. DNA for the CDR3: TGCGCCAGCAGTTGGAGGGATCGGGGCAACTATGGCTACACCTTC. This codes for CASSWRDRGNYGYTF.

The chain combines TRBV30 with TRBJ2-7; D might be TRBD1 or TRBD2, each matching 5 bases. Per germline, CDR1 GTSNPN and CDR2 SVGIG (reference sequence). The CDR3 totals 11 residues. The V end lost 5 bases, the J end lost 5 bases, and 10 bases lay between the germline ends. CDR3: CAWGGRDEQYF. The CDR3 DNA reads TGTGCCTGGGGGGGTCGGGACGAGCAGTACTTC.

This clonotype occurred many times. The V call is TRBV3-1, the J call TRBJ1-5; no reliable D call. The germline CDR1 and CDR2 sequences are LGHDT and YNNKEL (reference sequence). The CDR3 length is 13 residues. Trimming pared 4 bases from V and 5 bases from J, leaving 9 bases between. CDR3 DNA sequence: TGTGCCAGCAGCCGAAAAGGACATCAGCCCCAGCATTTT. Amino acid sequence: CASSRKGHQPQHF. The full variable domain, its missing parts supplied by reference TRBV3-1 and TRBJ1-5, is DTAVSQTPKYLVTQMGNDKSIKCEQNLGHDTMYWYKQDSKKFLKIMFSYNNKELIINETVPNRFSPKSPDKAHLNLHINSLELGDSAVYFCASSRKGHQPQHFGDGTRLSIL.

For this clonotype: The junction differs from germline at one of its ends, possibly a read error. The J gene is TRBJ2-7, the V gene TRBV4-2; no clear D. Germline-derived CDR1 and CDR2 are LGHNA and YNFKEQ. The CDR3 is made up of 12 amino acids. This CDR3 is CASSPNDLEQYF. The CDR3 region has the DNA TGCGCCAGCAGCCCGAACGACCTCGAGCAGTACTTC.